The 6 T cell receptor beta chains reported below all come from one sample, sequenced in a study of blood T cell repertoires in COVID-19. Produced via immunoSEQ multiplex PCR; TCRdb's table is partial and in-frame only. The sample has 300,000 to 400,000 clones; more than 90% are singletons. Material: PBMCs or T cells enriched from blood (not recorded which). These receptors came from a woman aged 25-40 years who had been exposed to COVID-19.

The rearrangement uses TRBV9 and TRBJ2-6; D might be TRBD2 (5 bases). The CDR3 consists of 16 residues. V lost 4 bases and J 0 bases, leaving 11 bases between the germline ends. The germline gives CDR1 SGDLS, CDR2 YYNGEE. DNA for the CDR3: TGTGCCAGCAGCACCAGAGAGGGCTCTGGGGCCAACGTCCTGACTTTC. It specifies CASSTREGSGANVLTF.

The rearrangement joins TRBV30 to TRBJ1-1; 10 bases are a match to TRBD1. This CDR3 contains 15 residues. Germline V gives CDR1 GTSNPN, CDR2 SVGIG (reference sequence). V dropped 4 bases and J dropped 10; count of bases not matched to a gene: 15. The CDR3 region is CAWTLPQDRGGGAFF. CDR3 bases: TGTGCCTGGACCCTACCCCAGGACAGGGGGGGAGGAGCTTTCTTT. Based on the CDR3 plus reference TRBV30 and TRBJ1-1, the full variable domain is SQTIHQWPATLVQPVGSPLSLECTVEGTSNPNLYWYRQAAGRGLQLLFYSVGIGQISSEVPQNLSASRPQDRQFILSSKKLLLSDSGFYLCAWTLPQDRGGGAFFGQGTRLTVV.

The chain combines TRBV7-8 with TRBJ1-5, with D hard to call. V was clipped by 4 bases and J by 3 bases, with 10 bases between them. The V gene's germline CDR1 is SGHVS and CDR2 FQNEAQ. The CDR3 loop spans 14 amino acids. CDR3 DNA sequence: TGTGCCAGCAGCTCCTTCTCTAACAATCAGCCCCAGCATTTT. This sequence encodes CASSSFSNNQPQHF. The full variable domain, completed using reference TRBV7-8 and TRBJ1-5, is GAGVSQSPRYKVAKRGQDVALRCDPISGHVSLFWYQQALGQGPEFLTYFQNEAQLDKSGLPSDRFFAERPEGSVSTLKIQRTQQEDSAVYLCASSSFSNNQPQHFGDGTRLSIL.

The chain is built from TRBV2 and TRBJ1-1; TRBD1 agrees at 9 bases. Trimming removed 9 bases from V and 5 bases from J; junction bases left unmatched: 10. The CDR3 length is 14 residues. Germline CDR1 reads SNHLY; CDR2 reads FYNNEI. The CDR3 loop is CASHQQGARTEAFF. CDR3 DNA sequence: TGTGCCAGTCATCAACAGGGGGCGCGAACTGAAGCTTTCTTT.

The V call is TRBV12-3 or TRBV12-4, the J call TRBJ1-2; 7 bases line up with TRBD1. Unmatched junction bases numbered 5, after V lost 6 bases and J lost 4 bases. This CDR3 has 13 residues. This CDR3 reads CASSHRDSYGYTF. CDR3 sequence (DNA): TGTGCCAGCAGCCACCGGGACAGCTATGGCTACACCTTC.

This clone is a singleton in its sample. This rearrangement joins TRBV11-3 to TRBJ1-2, with D hard to call. V lost 4 bases to trimming and J lost 4 bases, with 7 bases between them. Germline lookup yields CDR1 SGHNT and CDR2 YENEEA. The CDR3 is made up of 12 amino acids. CDR3 nucleotides: TGTGCCAGCAGCTCCGGTACCTATGGCTACACCTTC. Its translation is CASSSGTYGYTF.